A single sample is the source of the 32 T cell receptor beta chains below, sequenced in a study of T cells after yellow fever vaccination. One entry per CDR3 protein results from TCRdb running MiXCR on the 5' RACE reads. Altogether hundreds of thousands of distinct CDR3 sequences are present, 20% to 25% being singletons, with the ten largest covering about 17%. The specimen comprised PBMCs, sampled 20 to 25 days after the first yellow fever vaccination. The receptors come from a man between 18 and 29 years old who received the YFV17D yellow fever vaccine.

The chain carries TRBV7-2 and TRBJ1-2; D is undetermined. From germline, CDR1 is SGHTA and CDR2 FQGNSA. Trimming took 0 bases from V and 2 from J, leaving 7 bases between them. This CDR3 has 14 amino acids. The CDR3, as DNA: TGTGCCAGCAGCTTAGCTCACCTGAACTATGGCTACACCTTC. Protein sequence: CASSLAHLNYGYTF.

This clonotype has just a few counts. The J gene is TRBJ2-7, the V gene TRBV6-2 or TRBV6-3, with D unclear. The CDR3 runs 13 residues. Trimming took 5 bases from V and 2 from J, leaving 10 bases between them. In germline, CDR1 is MNHEY, CDR2 SVGEGT. Written as DNA, the CDR3 is TGTGCCAGCAGTACAACTGAGGCCTACGAGCAGTACTTC. Amino acid sequence: CASSTTEAYEQYF.

The V and J genes are TRBV7-9 and TRBJ1-6; tentative D call: TRBD1 (6 bases). Between the trimmed V and J ends, which lost 5 bases and 6 bases, there was a span of 17 bases. Germline CDR1 and CDR2: SEHNR and FQNEAQ (reference sequence). The CDR3 contains 16 residues. The CDR3 DNA is TGTGCCAGCAGCCGCCTCTTACAGGACAGTAATTCACCCCTCCACTTT. Its protein is CASSRLLQDSNSPLHF.

The chain couples TRBV5-6 to TRBJ1-2; no definite D call. CDR3 length equals 16 residues. V gave up 1 base and J gave up 6 bases, with 19 bases separating them. Germline V CDR1 and CDR2: SGHDT, YYEEEE. The CDR3 region has the DNA TGTGCCAGCAGCTTGTACCGAAGATTGACGGTAGATGGCTACACCTTC. As protein: CASSLYRRLTVDGYTF.

This clonotype was observed a few times. This chain connects TRBV7-9 to TRBJ2-1; D gene ambiguous. The CDR3 is 16 residues long. With 5 bases removed from V and 0 bases from J, the gap between germline ends came to 14 bases. Germline values: CDR1 SEHNR, CDR2 FQNEAQ (reference sequence). This CDR3 reads CASSPVRSSSYNEQFF. CDR3 nucleotides: TGTGCCAGCAGCCCTGTCCGATCCAGCTCCTACAATGAGCAGTTCTTC. The whole variable domain, filled in from reference TRBV7-9 and TRBJ2-1, reads DTGVSQNPRHKITKRGQNVTFRCDPISEHNRLYWYRQTLGQGPEFLTYFQNEAQLEKSRLLSDRFSAERPKGSFSTLEIQRTEQGDSAMYLCASSPVRSSSYNEQFFGPGTRLTVL.

The chain uses TRBV7-2 and TRBJ1-5; no definite D call. The CDR3 length is 12 residues. V was trimmed by 9 bases and J by 2 bases, leaving 8 bases between them. Germline CDR1 reads SGHTA; CDR2 reads FQGNSA. The CDR3 loop is CASQAGNQPQHF. CDR3 coding DNA: TGTGCCAGTCAAGCGGGCAATCAGCCCCAGCATTTT.

J is TRBJ1-1 and V is TRBV5-1; D unresolved. The CDR3 consists of 14 residues. The germline V and J ends were trimmed by 1 base and 6 bases, with 13 bases remaining between them. CDR1 and CDR2 from the germline V gene are SGHRS and YFSETQ. The CDR3, as DNA: TGCGCCAGCAGCTTGACCGCAGAGGCCCCTGAAGCTTTCTTT. Protein: CASSLTAEAPEAFF. Together with reference TRBV5-1 and TRBJ1-1, the CDR3 gives the full variable domain: KAGVTQTPRYLIKTRGQQVTLSCSPISGHRSVSWYQQTPGQGLQFLFEYFSETQRNKGNFPGRFSGRQFSNSRSEMNVSTLELGDSALYLCASSLTAEAPEAFFGQGTRLTVV.

J is TRBJ2-7 and V is TRBV29-1, with a weak D call TRBD2 (6 bases). The V end lost 3 bases, the J end lost 6 bases, and 9 bases lay between the germline ends. CDR3 length equals 11 residues. The germline V gene has CDR1 SQVTM and CDR2 ANQGSEA. CDR3: CSVDRGGEQYF. In DNA form, the CDR3 reads TGCAGCGTTGACCGGGGAGGCGAGCAGTACTTC.

V and J are TRBV27 and TRBJ2-1, with 13 bases matching TRBD2. The CDR3 covers 19 residues. The trim removed 1 base at V and 3 bases at J, leaving 9 bases unmatched. From germline, CDR1 is MNHEY and CDR2 SMNVEV (reference sequence). CDR3 in amino acids: CASSLFSGLAGRRYNEQFF. The DNA for the CDR3 is TGTGCCAGCAGTTTATTCTCGGGACTAGCGGGGAGACGCTACAATGAGCAGTTCTTC.

This clonotype occurred a few times. The CDR3 DNA is TGTGCCAGCAGCGACACGTTCTACGAGCAGTACGTC. Amino acid sequence: CASSDTFYEQYV. The chain has TRBV28 and TRBJ2-7, with no clear D. The germline V gene has CDR1 MDHEN and CDR2 SYDVKM. Between the trimmed V and J ends, which lost 6 bases and 3 bases, there was a span of 9 bases. The CDR3 runs 12 residues.

This chain links TRBV20-1 with TRBJ1-4; TRBD1 agrees at 7 bases. The junction had 8 bases not matched to a gene; V was cut back by 6 bases and J by 4 bases. Germline lookup yields CDR1 DFQATT and CDR2 SNEGSKA (reference sequence). The CDR3 extends over 14 amino acids. The CDR3 spells CSAVRGADNEKLFF. The CDR3 region has the DNA TGCAGTGCCGTCAGGGGGGCGGATAATGAAAAACTGTTTTTT.

This clonotype was found once. The V call is TRBV7-9, the J call TRBJ2-3, with 8 bases identical to TRBD2. The CDR3 spans 16 residues. The germline V gene encodes CDR1 SEHNR and CDR2 FQNEAQ (reference sequence). The ends lost 3 bases at V and 2 bases at J; junction bases unmatched: 7. CDR3: CASSFSLSGITDTQYF. The CDR3, as DNA: TGTGCCAGCAGCTTCTCTCTTAGCGGGATCACAGATACGCAGTATTTT.

The table lists this clonotype with a few counts. The chain joins TRBV7-2 to TRBJ2-2; no reliable D call. V gave up 4 bases and J gave up 4 bases, with 4 bases separating them. The CDR3 extends over 12 amino acids. Germline assignment: CDR1 SGHTA and CDR2 FQGNSA. CDR3 sequence (DNA): TGTGCCAGCAGCTCTTTCACCGGGGAGCTGTTTTTT. It yields the protein CASSSFTGELFF.

The rearrangement links TRBV20-1 to TRBJ2-5; D not resolved. Germline V gene lookup returns CDR1 DFQATT and CDR2 SNEGSKA (reference sequence). This CDR3 spans 13 amino acids. V shed 3 bases and J shed 5 bases, with 13 bases lying between them. The CDR3 DNA is TGCAGTGCTAGTGATACCGGGCGGGAGACCCAGTACTTC. Amino acid sequence: CSASDTGRETQYF.

This clonotype was seen a handful of times. The CDR3 region is CASGPRQGHGYTF. In DNA form, the CDR3 reads TGTGCCAGCGGCCCAAGACAGGGCCATGGCTACACCTTC. V is TRBV27 and J is TRBJ1-2, with TRBD1 matching 7 bases. The CDR3 is 13 amino acids. Germline V lookup: CDR1 MNHEY, CDR2 SMNVEV (reference sequence). Trimming at V came to 8 bases and at J to 6 bases, leaving 9 bases not matched to a gene.

This clonotype was detected many times. The genes are TRBV4-1 and TRBJ2-4; 7 nucleotides agree with TRBD1. Germline V CDR1 and CDR2: MGHRA, YSYEKL. The junction had 9 bases not matched to a gene; V was cut back by 1 base and J by 3 bases. The CDR3 runs to 17 residues. The DNA for the CDR3 is TGCGCCAGCAGCCAAGGGCCCGCAGGGGGAGACAAAAACATTCAGTACTTC. It translates to CASSQGPAGGDKNIQYF.

This clonotype was detected only a few times. This rearrangement joins TRBV7-2 to TRBJ1-1; TRBD1 matches 7 bases. The CDR3 totals 17 residues. The ends lost 0 bases at V and 1 base at J; junction bases unmatched: 8. Looked up from germline, CDR1 is SGHTA and CDR2 is FQGNSA. The CDR3 region has the DNA TGTGCCAGCAGCTTAGCCGGCCAGGGGGGTGAGAACACTGAAGCTTTCTTT. Encoded protein: CASSLAGQGGENTEAFF.

This clonotype came up a few times. This chain uses TRBV11-2 with TRBJ2-5, with TRBD2 identical over 13 bases. Germline V lookup: CDR1 SGHAT, CDR2 FQNNGV. The trim removed 5 bases at V and 5 bases at J, leaving 14 bases unmatched. The CDR3 spans 18 residues. The CDR3 DNA reads as TGTGCCAGCAGCCCCCGGACTAGCGGGGGTAACCTTGGGGAGACCCAGTACTTC. It codes for CASSPRTSGGNLGETQYF.

The chain is built from TRBV7-9 and TRBJ1-2; no clear D gene. V shed 4 bases and J shed 13 bases, with 13 bases lying between them. The CDR3 runs 11 residues. Germline lookup yields CDR1 SEHNR and CDR2 FQNEAQ (reference sequence). The CDR3 region is CASSSGGDCTF. DNA of the CDR3: TGTGCCAGCAGCTCCGGTGGAGACTGCACCTTC.

This clonotype was counted a few times. This chain links TRBV27 with TRBJ2-3; D remains unclear. Germline assignment: CDR1 MNHEY and CDR2 SMNVEV (reference sequence). V lost 6 bases and J 6 bases, leaving 10 bases between the germline ends. This CDR3 is 12 amino acids long. The CDR3 protein is CASSGGVDTQYF. The CDR3 DNA is TGTGCCAGCAGCGGCGGTGTTGATACGCAGTATTTT.

This sequence joins TRBV6-2 or TRBV6-3 and TRBJ2-4; D uncertain. Germline-derived CDR1 and CDR2 are MNHEY and SVGEGT. The CDR3 spans 20 residues. The germline V and J ends were trimmed by 0 bases and 0 bases, with 21 bases remaining between them. The CDR3 spells CASSYSMPTRLRLAKNIQYF. The CDR3 DNA reads as TGTGCCAGCAGTTACTCGATGCCTACTCGACTGAGACTAGCCAAAAACATTCAGTACTTC.

This clonotype has a handful of counts. The V and J genes are TRBV28 and TRBJ2-3; D gene uncertain. Germline V gives CDR1 MDHEN, CDR2 SYDVKM. V was pared by 8 bases and J by 2 bases, with 11 bases between. CDR3 size: 13 residues. CDR3 nucleotide sequence: TGTGCCAGCGGTGGTAGCTTCACAGATACGCAGTATTTT. Translated: CASGGSFTDTQYF. The full variable domain, completed using reference TRBV28 and TRBJ2-3, is DVKVTQSSRYLVKRTGEKVFLECVQDMDHENMFWYRQDPGLGLRLIYFSYDVKMKEKGDIPEGYSVSREKKERFSLILESASTNQTSMYLCASGGSFTDTQYFGPGTRLTVL.

The sample holds a few counts of this clonotype. The chain uses TRBV4-3 and TRBJ1-1; D is uncertain. Germline V CDR1 and CDR2: LGHNA, YSLEER. V dropped 0 bases and J dropped 7 bases, with 9 bases sitting between them. This CDR3 spans 13 amino acids. CDR3 protein: CASSQDLGSEAFF. The CDR3 DNA sequence: TGCGCCAGCAGCCAAGATCTAGGCAGTGAAGCTTTCTTT.

Regarding this clonotype: Germline and junction disagree at one end, which may indicate a read error. This rearrangement joins TRBV13 to TRBJ2-5; D assignment may be TRBD1 or TRBD2 (5 bases each). This CDR3 has 14 amino acids. CDR1 is PRHDT, CDR2 FYEKMQ, per germline (reference sequence). The CDR3 DNA reads as TGTGCCAGCAGCTTAATTGGGGACCCCCAGTCCCTGAACTTC. Protein: CASSLIGDPQSLNF.

This clonotype has a handful of counts. This sequence joins TRBV28 and TRBJ2-1; TRBD1 matches at 9 bases. V shed 3 bases and J 12 bases; nucleotides not matched to a gene: 9. The CDR3 has 14 residues. Germline CDR1 is MDHEN and CDR2 is SYDVKM. The chain's CDR3 is CASSFLEGQGLQFF. The CDR3 DNA sequence: TGTGCCAGCAGTTTTTTGGAGGGACAGGGTTTGCAGTTCTTC.

This chain uses TRBV9 with TRBJ2-1; 10 nucleotides agree with TRBD2. CDR1 is SGDLS, CDR2 YYNGEE, per germline. V gave up 4 bases and J gave up 3 bases; unmatched junction bases: 10. The CDR3 has 17 residues. In DNA, the CDR3 is TGTGCCAGCAGCCTCAGCGGGGGGGCCGGATTCTACAATGAGCAGTTCTTC. Protein: CASSLSGGAGFYNEQFF.

The chain has TRBV9 and TRBJ2-2; tentative D call: TRBD2 (6 bases). The CDR3 extends over 16 amino acids. Germline V lookup: CDR1 SGDLS, CDR2 YYNGEE. V dropped 2 bases and J dropped 3 bases, with 14 bases sitting between them. The chain's CDR3 is CASSVLSSGDTGELFF. The CDR3 coding sequence is TGTGCCAGCAGCGTTTTGAGTTCGGGGGACACCGGGGAGCTGTTTTTT.

The V gene is TRBV10-1, the J gene TRBJ2-1; 7 positions match TRBD2. This CDR3 comprises 14 residues. CDR1 is WNHNN and CDR2 is SYGVQD in the germline V gene (reference sequence). The V segment lost 6 bases and the J segment 5 bases; nucleotides outside the gene matches: 7. CDR3 amino acids: CASRESGDDNEQFF. The CDR3 nucleotides are TGCGCCAGCAGGGAAAGCGGGGACGACAATGAGCAGTTCTTC.

There are many counts of this clonotype. The rearrangement joins TRBV6-1 to TRBJ1-5, with TRBD1 matching 10 bases. Germline CDR1 is MNHNS and CDR2 is SASEGT. The CDR3 totals 14 residues. V gave up 3 bases and J gave up 15 bases; unmatched junction bases: 11. CDR3 DNA: TGTGCCAGCAGTGACCGGGACAGGGGCTTACAGGCGCATTTT. Amino acids: CASSDRDRGLQAHF.

This clonotype turned up a few times. The rearrangement joins TRBV2 to TRBJ1-2; the D gene is possibly TRBD1 (6 bases). The germline V gene has CDR1 SNHLY and CDR2 FYNNEI. The CDR3 sequence is 14 residues long. Trimming cost V 5 bases and J 5 bases, with 15 bases left between them. CDR3 residues: CASSSWRGAYGYTF. Written as DNA, the CDR3 is TGTGCCAGCAGTTCCTGGAGGGGGGCGTATGGCTACACCTTC.

This clonotype was counted a few times. The V and J genes are TRBV4-3 and TRBJ1-5, with TRBD1 as a possible D gene (6 bases). CDR1 and CDR2 from the germline V gene are LGHNA and YSLEER. V lost 3 bases, J lost 6 bases, and 15 bases lay in between. The CDR3 runs to 15 residues. The CDR3 region has the DNA TGCGCCAGCAGCCAGGGACCCTCAGGGGTTCAGCCCCAGCATTTT. It yields the protein CASSQGPSGVQPQHF.

The J gene is TRBJ2-5, the V gene TRBV7-9; D is undetermined. The CDR3 has 12 amino acids. Trimming took off 5 bases at V and 5 bases at J, with 9 bases between the two ends. Germline loops: CDR1 SEHNR, CDR2 FQNEAQ (reference sequence). The CDR3, as DNA: TGTGCCAGCAGCCGGCTGGTGGAGACCCAGTACTTC. Its protein product is CASSRLVETQYF.